These 21 T cell receptor beta chains share one sample of origin, sequenced in a study of cytomegalovirus exposure and HLA in healthy donors. TCRdb's table, derived via immunoSEQ multiplex PCR, lists solely in-frame clones and lacks some. The table has tens of thousands of clones, over 80% seen once. The sequencing sample was made of PBMCs. The receptors derive from a man aged 18 to 35 in good health and CMV-seronegative.

The V call is TRBV27, the J call TRBJ2-2; no clear D gene. Trimming removed 3 bases from V and 5 bases from J, with 7 bases in between. CDR1 and CDR2 from the germline V gene are MNHEY and SMNVEV (reference sequence). This CDR3 has 13 amino acids. CDR3 region: CASSFPGTGELFF. CDR3 in DNA: TGTGCCAGCAGTTTCCCAGGTACCGGGGAGCTGTTTTTT.

V usage is TRBV2 and J usage is TRBJ2-1; TRBD2 aligns across 10 bases. CDR3 length: 13 residues. Germline-derived CDR1 and CDR2 are SNHLY and FYNNEI. V shed 11 bases, J shed 8 bases, and the junction held 9 bases outside the gene matches. The CDR3 loop is CAPRKRGGYEQFF. DNA for the CDR3: TGTGCCCCCAGAAAGCGGGGGGGATATGAGCAGTTCTTC. The complete variable domain, with remaining parts taken from reference TRBV2 and TRBJ2-1, reads EPEVTQTPSHQVTQMGQEVILRCVPISNHLYFYWYRQILGQKVEFLVSFYNNEISEKSEIFDDQFSVERPDGSNFTLKIRSTKLEDSAMYFCAPRKRGGYEQFFGPGTRLTVL.

The chain couples TRBV25-1 to TRBJ2-2; 7 bases are shared with TRBD1. Germline CDR1 reads MGHDK; CDR2 reads SYGVNS. CDR3 length: 16 residues. J was trimmed by 2 bases and V by 0 bases; bases with no gene match: 3. The CDR3 region is CASSEYRTGNTGELFF. Written as DNA, the CDR3 is TGTGCCAGCAGTGAATATCGGACAGGAAACACCGGGGAGCTGTTTTTT.

The chain is built from TRBV11-2 and TRBJ1-2; D not resolved. Looked up from germline, CDR1 is SGHAT and CDR2 is FQNNGV. V lost 1 base and J 7 bases, leaving 16 bases between the germline ends. There are 15 residues in the CDR3. CDR3 in DNA: TGTGCCAGCAGCTTAGGGGTTCGAGGTGGGTCTGGCTACACCTTC. Amino acids: CASSLGVRGGSGYTF.

The chain employs TRBV2 and TRBJ1-1; D remains ambiguous. The germline V and J ends were trimmed by 9 bases and 10 bases, with 15 bases remaining between them. This CDR3 contains 11 residues. Germline-derived CDR1 and CDR2 are SNHLY and FYNNEI. CDR3 in amino acids: CASNTYKRAFF. CDR3 DNA: TGTGCCAGTAATACCTACAAGCGAGCTTTCTTT.

This clone occurred once. The chain has TRBV9 and TRBJ2-1; TRBD2 matches 7 bases. CDR3 size: 14 residues. CDR1 SGDLS and CDR2 YYNGEE come from the germline V gene. J gave up 9 bases and V 4 bases, and 10 bases lay outside the gene matches. CDR3 nucleotide sequence: TGTGCCAGCAGCCCCGCCCGGGGGGTGGGTGAGCAGTTCTTC. Protein product: CASSPARGVGEQFF.

The rearrangement links TRBV4-2 to TRBJ1-4; the D is unclear. Germline loops: CDR1 LGHNA, CDR2 YNFKEQ. The CDR3 covers 15 residues. The V end was cut by 0 bases, the J end by 11 bases, with 16 bases between. CDR3 in DNA: TGTGCCAGCAGCCAAGATCTGGACTACTCACGGAAACTGTTTTTT. Protein sequence: CASSQDLDYSRKLFF.

The chain links TRBV7-8 to TRBJ2-6; TRBD1 aligns across 7 bases. Per germline, CDR1 SGHVS and CDR2 FQNEAQ. Trimming at V came to 5 bases and at J to 2 bases, leaving 9 bases not matched to a gene. The length of the CDR3 is 17 residues. CDR3 sequence: CASSEQRRGTGANVLTF. The CDR3 bases are TGTGCCAGCAGCGAACAACGCAGGGGGACTGGGGCCAACGTCCTGACTTTC. The whole variable domain, remainder taken from reference TRBV7-8 and TRBJ2-6, is GAGVSQSPRYKVAKRGQDVALRCDPISGHVSLFWYQQALGQGPEFLTYFQNEAQLDKSGLPSDRFFAERPEGSVSTLKIQRTQQEDSAVYLCASSEQRRGTGANVLTFGAGSRLTVL.

The chain joins TRBV2 to TRBJ1-5; tentatively, D is TRBD1 (6 bases). The CDR3 has 15 amino acids. Trimming took off 8 bases at V and 4 bases at J, with 18 bases between the two ends. The germline gives CDR1 SNHLY, CDR2 FYNNEI. The CDR3 coding sequence is TGTGCCAGCCATAACCGGGACAATTTAAATCAGCCCCAGCATTTT. This sequence encodes CASHNRDNLNQPQHF.

This chain joins TRBV30 and TRBJ2-1; 14 nucleotides match TRBD2. Unmatched junction bases numbered 15, after V lost 5 bases and J lost 0 bases. The CDR3 is 20 amino acids. Germline CDR1 GTSNPN, CDR2 SVGIG (reference sequence). CDR3 nucleotides: TGTGCCTGGGCGGGGTTCGGGACTAGCGGGGGCCTTAGCTCCTACAATGAGCAGTTCTTC. As protein: CAWAGFGTSGGLSSYNEQFF.

Written as DNA, the CDR3 is TGTGCCAGCAGCTTGGGCACAGGGGGCTTATACGAGCAGTACTTC. It codes for CASSLGTGGLYEQYF. This chain joins TRBV7-9 and TRBJ2-7, with 9 bases lining up with TRBD1. The junction had 7 bases not matched to a gene; V was cut back by 3 bases and J by 4 bases. CDR1 and CDR2 from the germline V gene are SEHNR and FQNEAQ (reference sequence). This CDR3 contains 15 residues.

The V and J genes are TRBV5-1 and TRBJ2-1; possible D gene TRBD2, 6 bases. V dropped 4 bases and J dropped 0 bases, with 11 bases sitting between them. Germline loops: CDR1 SGHRS, CDR2 YFSETQ. The CDR3 has 15 residues. DNA for the CDR3: TGCGCCAGCAGCCCCATAGCGGACTCCTACAATGAGCAGTTCTTC. It yields the protein CASSPIADSYNEQFF. Together with reference TRBV5-1 and TRBJ2-1, the CDR3 gives the full variable domain: KAGVTQTPRYLIKTRGQQVTLSCSPISGHRSVSWYQQTPGQGLQFLFEYFSETQRNKGNFPGRFSGRQFSNSRSEMNVSTLELGDSALYLCASSPIADSYNEQFFGPGTRLTVL.

The rearrangement uses TRBV13 and TRBJ2-1; 8 positions match TRBD1. There are 17 residues in the CDR3. The V gene's germline CDR1 is PRHDT and CDR2 FYEKMQ (reference sequence). V dropped 4 bases and J dropped 3; count of bases not matched to a gene: 11. The DNA for the CDR3 is TGTGCCAGCAGCTCCGGGACAGGCGTGACCGTCTACAATGAGCAGTTCTTC. Its translation: CASSSGTGVTVYNEQFF.

This chain links TRBV4-2 with TRBJ1-5; 7 positions match TRBD1. Germline V CDR1 and CDR2: LGHNA, YNFKEQ. After removal of 3 bases from V and 6 bases from J, the junction contained 2 bases not matched to a gene. CDR3 size: 13 residues. CDR3 nucleotides: TGTGCCAGCAGCCAGGCAGGGGGTCAGCCCCAGCATTTT. Translated: CASSQAGGQPQHF.

The rearrangement uses TRBV7-6 and TRBJ1-2, with 9 bases matching TRBD1. Germline CDR1 and CDR2: SGHVS and FNYEAQ. The CDR3 has 14 amino acids. After removal of 9 bases from V and 4 bases from J, the junction contained 9 bases not matched to a gene. The DNA for the CDR3 is TGTGCCAGTGCGCGGGACAGGGTAAGCTATGGCTACACCTTC. Translated, it gives CASARDRVSYGYTF.

This clone was picked up one time. The V gene is TRBV5-1, the J gene TRBJ2-3; TRBD2 matches at 10 bases. Germline V gene sequence: CDR1 SGHRS, CDR2 YFSETQ. This CDR3 has 15 amino acids. The trim removed 5 bases at V and 6 bases at J, leaving 9 bases unmatched. The CDR3 is CASRVQAGGTDTQYF. The CDR3 bases are TGCGCCAGCAGGGTCCAAGCGGGAGGGACGGATACGCAGTATTTT.

This chain connects TRBV2 to TRBJ2-2; TRBD1 aligns across 8 bases. Germline CDR1 SNHLY, CDR2 FYNNEI. The CDR3 runs to 17 residues. J gave up 5 bases and V 7 bases, and 15 bases lay outside the gene matches. DNA for the CDR3: TGTGCCAGCACTCCCCGAGGGCAGGGGGCGCGAACCGGGGAGCTGTTTTTT. Amino acids: CASTPRGQGARTGELFF.

This sequence joins TRBV6-1 and TRBJ2-2; perhaps TRBD2 as D (6 bases). From germline, CDR1 is MNHNS and CDR2 SASEGT. The CDR3 runs 13 residues. V gave up 4 bases and J gave up 5 bases, with 8 bases separating them. CDR3 coding DNA: TGTGCCAGCAGTGTCGGGGGTACCGGGGAGCTGTTTTTT. Protein: CASSVGGTGELFF.

The J gene is TRBJ2-7, the V gene TRBV7-9; 11 positions match TRBD2. Germline V gene data show CDR1 as SEHNR and CDR2 as FQNEAQ (reference sequence). V lost 5 bases and J lost 2; bases outside the gene matches: 5. This CDR3 is 15 amino acids long. CDR3 amino acids: CASSLTSGDTYEQYF. The CDR3 DNA sequence: TGTGCCAGCAGCCTGACTAGCGGGGATACCTACGAGCAGTACTTC.

J is TRBJ1-5 and V is TRBV5-8; D unresolved. Germline CDR1 SGHTS, CDR2 YDEGEE. Trimming left V 4 bases short and J 4 bases short, with 15 bases between. The CDR3 covers 15 residues. CDR3 nucleotide sequence: TGTGCCAGCAGCCTCATTGGTAGGGAGAATCAGCCCCAGCATTTT. Translated: CASSLIGRENQPQHF.

The chain couples TRBV9 to TRBJ1-1; tentative D call: TRBD1 (5 bases). V lost 2 bases to trimming and J lost 0 bases, with 11 bases between them. The CDR3 sequence is 15 residues long. The germline CDR1 and CDR2 sequences are SGDLS and YYNGEE. For the CDR3, the DNA is TGTGCCAGCAGCGTTTCGACAGCAATGAACACTGAAGCTTTCTTT. It specifies CASSVSTAMNTEAFF.